The rows below give T cell receptor beta chains drawn from one sample of a study of molecular identifiers for immune sequencing clone quantification. TCRdb redid the calling of the PCR reads with MiXCR, one entry per CDR3 protein. Of roughly 100,000 distinct CDR3 sequences listed, less than 35% are singletons. The sequenced sample consisted of naive CD8+ T cells from blood, with Jurkat cell RNA spiked in. Receptor source: a human donor in good health. Some libraries in this study had Jurkat cell RNA spiked in. Each CDR3 is given with its conserved first and last residue. The D gene is left open where the match is weak. Clone size is stated in some rows and not others, as once, few, many or a class when expanded.

j_call: TRBJ2-3; d_call: TRBD2; clone_size: -; v_call: TRBV9; cdr3_nt: TGTGCCAGCAGCGTAGTGGGAGGGGGCACAGATACGCAGTATTTT; cdr3_aa: CASSVVGGGTDTQYF
j_call: TRBJ1-1; d_call: -; clone_size: -; v_call: TRBV20-1; cdr3_nt: TGCAGTGCTAGAGGGGGGCAGGGTACTTTTCTGAACACTGAAGCTTTCTTT; cdr3_aa: CSARGGQGTFLNTEAFF
j_call: TRBJ1-1; d_call: -; clone_size: -; v_call: TRBV3-1; cdr3_nt: TGTGCCAGCGGCCAATGGCAGTTCAACACTGAAGCTTTCTTT; cdr3_aa: CASGQWQFNTEAFF
j_call: TRBJ2-6; d_call: -; clone_size: few; v_call: TRBV11-2; cdr3_nt: TGTGCCAGCAGCTTAGCCCCTTCTACACCTGGGGCCAACGTCCTGACTTTC; cdr3_aa: CASSLAPSTPGANVLTF
j_call: TRBJ2-2; d_call: -; clone_size: -; v_call: TRBV4-1; cdr3_nt: TGCGCCAGCAGTCTGGGGCTAGGCAGCACCGGGGAGCTGTTTTTT; cdr3_aa: CASSLGLGSTGELFF
j_call: TRBJ2-4; d_call: TRBD1; clone_size: -; v_call: TRBV7-9; cdr3_nt: TGTGCCAGCAGCTCCTCGTGGACAGGGTTGAGACGTGACATTCAGTACTTC; cdr3_aa: CASSSSWTGLRRDIQYF
j_call: TRBJ1-1; d_call: -; clone_size: -; v_call: TRBV6-1; cdr3_nt: TGTGCCAGCCCTAGGAGTGGCACTGAAGCTTTCTTT; cdr3_aa: CASPRSGTEAFF
j_call: TRBJ2-6; d_call: TRBD2; clone_size: -; v_call: TRBV7-3; cdr3_nt: TGTGCCAGCAGCTTAACCGGGAGGTGGAACTCTGGGGCCAACGTCCTGACTTTC; cdr3_aa: CASSLTGRWNSGANVLTF
j_call: TRBJ2-5; d_call: -; clone_size: many; v_call: TRBV29-1; cdr3_nt: TGCAGCGTTTTCGGGACTGGTCCACAAGAGACCCAGTACTTC; cdr3_aa: CSVFGTGPQETQYF
j_call: TRBJ2-3; d_call: -; clone_size: -; v_call: TRBV18; cdr3_nt: TGTGCCAGCTCACCGGACAGGGAGGGTCGCCCAGATACGCAGTATTTT; cdr3_aa: CASSPDREGRPDTQYF
j_call: TRBJ2-2; d_call: TRBD1; clone_size: -; v_call: TRBV27; cdr3_nt: TGTGCCAGCAGTTTTTGGACAGGGGTGACCGGGGAGCTGTTTTTT; cdr3_aa: CASSFWTGVTGELFF
j_call: TRBJ2-7; d_call: -; clone_size: -; v_call: TRBV28; cdr3_nt: TGTGCCAGCAGTTTAGCCCCCATGGGCTCCTACGAGCAGTACTTC; cdr3_aa: CASSLAPMGSYEQYF
j_call: TRBJ2-5; d_call: TRBD2; clone_size: few; v_call: TRBV18; cdr3_nt: TGTGCCAGCTCAATCGCGGGAGCCGATGAGACCCAGTACTTC; cdr3_aa: CASSIAGADETQYF
j_call: TRBJ2-1; d_call: TRBD1; clone_size: few; v_call: TRBV12-3/TRBV12-4; cdr3_nt: TGTGCCAGCAGTTTCACAGGGGGTTACAATGAGCAGTTCTTC; cdr3_aa: CASSFTGGYNEQFF
j_call: TRBJ2-3; d_call: -; clone_size: many; v_call: TRBV5-4; cdr3_nt: TGTGCCAGCAGCCGAACAGGGTCCCTAGTTGGAGATACGCAGTATTTT; cdr3_aa: CASSRTGSLVGDTQYF
j_call: TRBJ2-3; d_call: -; clone_size: -; v_call: TRBV20-1; cdr3_nt: TGCAGTGCTAGCAAACTAGCTGCCAGAGATACGCAGTATTTT; cdr3_aa: CSASKLAARDTQYF
j_call: TRBJ2-7; d_call: -; clone_size: -; v_call: TRBV27; cdr3_nt: TGTGTCACGACTCAGGGTAGCGAGCAGTACTTC; cdr3_aa: CVTTQGSEQYF
j_call: TRBJ2-7; d_call: -; clone_size: many; v_call: TRBV7-2; cdr3_nt: TGTGCCAGCAGCTTAGGTTGGGGTCGGATGGACGAGCAGTACTTC; cdr3_aa: CASSLGWGRMDEQYF
j_call: TRBJ2-5; d_call: -; clone_size: -; v_call: TRBV27; cdr3_nt: TGTGCCAGCAGTACATCGACAGGCTCAAGACTACAAGAGACCCAGTACTTC; cdr3_aa: CASSTSTGSRLQETQYF
j_call: TRBJ2-2; d_call: TRBD2; clone_size: few; v_call: TRBV12-3/TRBV12-4; cdr3_nt: TGTGCCAGCAGAATTGTTCTTCCGACCTCGGGGGGTAACACCGGGGAGCTGTTTTTT; cdr3_aa: CASRIVLPTSGGNTGELFF
j_call: TRBJ2-1; d_call: -; clone_size: -; v_call: TRBV10-2; cdr3_nt: TGCGCCAGCAGTGTCTCTAGCTCCTACAATGAGCAGTTCTTC; cdr3_aa: CASSVSSSYNEQFF
j_call: TRBJ2-5; d_call: -; clone_size: -; v_call: TRBV27; cdr3_nt: TGTGCCAGCAGATTAGACGGAATCCAAGAGACCCAGTACTTC; cdr3_aa: CASRLDGIQETQYF
j_call: TRBJ2-5; d_call: -; clone_size: once; v_call: TRBV20-1; cdr3_nt: TGCAGTGCTAGAGATGGGCTATCGGCCCAGTACTTC; cdr3_aa: CSARDGLSAQYF
j_call: TRBJ1-4; d_call: -; clone_size: few; v_call: TRBV18; cdr3_nt: TGTGCCAGCTCACCAAAGACAGTTCCTAATGAAAAACTGTTTTTT; cdr3_aa: CASSPKTVPNEKLFF
j_call: TRBJ2-3; d_call: -; clone_size: few; v_call: TRBV13; cdr3_nt: TGTGCCAGCAGGTCGGGACTGGACGGCACAGATACGCAGTATTTT; cdr3_aa: CASRSGLDGTDTQYF
j_call: TRBJ1-1; d_call: -; clone_size: few; v_call: TRBV24-1; cdr3_nt: TGTGCCACAACTGGGGAGGTAGCCACTGAAGCTTTCTTT; cdr3_aa: CATTGEVATEAFF
j_call: TRBJ1-3; d_call: -; clone_size: many; v_call: TRBV20-1; cdr3_nt: TGCAGTGCGATAGGACGGTTCTCTGGAAACACCATATATTTT; cdr3_aa: CSAIGRFSGNTIYF
j_call: TRBJ2-2; d_call: TRBD1; clone_size: many; v_call: TRBV7-9; cdr3_nt: TGTGCCAGCAGCTTCCCCGGGACAGCGAACACCGGGGAGCTGTTTTTT; cdr3_aa: CASSFPGTANTGELFF
j_call: TRBJ2-7; d_call: -; clone_size: many; v_call: TRBV29-1; cdr3_nt: TGCAGCGTTGAAGCAGGGGTCCCTCCCTACGAGCAGTACTTC; cdr3_aa: CSVEAGVPPYEQYF
j_call: TRBJ2-4; d_call: -; clone_size: few; v_call: TRBV7-9; cdr3_nt: TGTGCCAGCAGCTACCCACCGGGAGCCCCAGCCAAAAACATTCAGTACTTC; cdr3_aa: CASSYPPGAPAKNIQYF
j_call: TRBJ1-1; d_call: -; clone_size: -; v_call: TRBV28; cdr3_nt: TGTGCCAGCAGTTTAACAGGGTTGGGCATGAACACTGAAGCTTTCTTT; cdr3_aa: CASSLTGLGMNTEAFF
j_call: TRBJ2-3; d_call: -; clone_size: -; v_call: TRBV6-1; cdr3_nt: TGTGCCATAACGCCGTGGGGGATTAGTTCGTCTGATACGCAGTATTTT; cdr3_aa: CAITPWGISSSDTQYF
j_call: TRBJ2-1; d_call: TRBD1; clone_size: many; v_call: TRBV20-1; cdr3_nt: TGCAGTGCTAGTTTCACAGGGGATTACGGTGAGCAGTTCTTC; cdr3_aa: CSASFTGDYGEQFF
j_call: TRBJ1-4; d_call: TRBD1; clone_size: -; v_call: TRBV7-6; cdr3_nt: TGTGCCAGCAGCTCCGGACAGGGGGCATGGGAAAAACTGTTTTTT; cdr3_aa: CASSSGQGAWEKLFF
j_call: TRBJ2-1; d_call: -; clone_size: -; v_call: TRBV4-3; cdr3_nt: TGCGCCAGCAGCCACGATCACGGGAATGAGCAGTTCTTC; cdr3_aa: CASSHDHGNEQFF
j_call: TRBJ1-3; d_call: -; clone_size: -; v_call: TRBV15; cdr3_nt: TGTGCCACCAGCAGAGATTTGGGGCTTGGAAACACCATATATTTT; cdr3_aa: CATSRDLGLGNTIYF
j_call: TRBJ2-5; d_call: TRBD1; clone_size: once; v_call: TRBV7-6; cdr3_nt: TGTGCCAGCAGCTTACCGGTTCTGGACAGGGCATTAGATGGCCAGTACTTC; cdr3_aa: CASSLPVLDRALDGQYF
j_call: TRBJ1-6; d_call: -; clone_size: few; v_call: TRBV7-2; cdr3_nt: TGTGCCAGCAGCTACGCATCACCCCTCCACTTT; cdr3_aa: CASSYASPLHF
j_call: TRBJ2-2; d_call: TRBD1; clone_size: few; v_call: TRBV24-1; cdr3_nt: TGTGCCACCAGTGATGGAACAGGGGGCGGGGAGCTGTTTTTT; cdr3_aa: CATSDGTGGGELFF
j_call: TRBJ1-1; d_call: -; clone_size: few; v_call: TRBV6-2/TRBV6-3; cdr3_nt: TGTGCCAGCAGAACAGGGCTAGAAGCTTTCTTT; cdr3_aa: CASRTGLEAFF
j_call: TRBJ2-7; d_call: -; clone_size: many; v_call: TRBV20-1; cdr3_nt: TGCAGTGCTAGTTCGGGAGACTCCTACGAGCAGTACTTC; cdr3_aa: CSASSGDSYEQYF
j_call: TRBJ2-3; d_call: -; clone_size: many; v_call: TRBV29-1; cdr3_nt: TGCAGCGTTGACGGGTTGGTTGAGGGGCCTAGCACAGATACGCAGTATTTT; cdr3_aa: CSVDGLVEGPSTDTQYF
j_call: TRBJ2-7; d_call: -; clone_size: many; v_call: TRBV28; cdr3_nt: TGTGCCAGCAGTTTAGGTCCCGTCCGCAGCAGCTACGAGCAGTACTTC; cdr3_aa: CASSLGPVRSSYEQYF
j_call: TRBJ2-7; d_call: -; clone_size: few; v_call: TRBV28; cdr3_nt: TGTGCCAGCAGTACCCGACACTCCCCGGGCGAGCAGTACTTC; cdr3_aa: CASSTRHSPGEQYF
j_call: TRBJ1-1; d_call: -; clone_size: few; v_call: TRBV23-1; cdr3_nt: TGCGCCAGCAGTTCTCTCGGGCCCGATTATATGGGTGGCACTGAAGCTTTCTTT; cdr3_aa: CASSSLGPDYMGGTEAFF